The subject of this entry is one T cell receptor beta chain. What this receptor recognizes is not known. There are no base qualities to consult, and no much larger clone falls within one base. The data are from a study of blood T cell repertoires in COVID-19 (dated by TCRdb to the early 2020s). Describing the broader study: The collaborator samples originated in the United States, Italy and Spain and spanned the acute and convalescent phases of COVID-19. The sample metadata nearly always contained a de-identified subject ID, COVID-19 status, age in years and sex. The samples were drawn from the first 160 participants of the ongoing ImmuneRACE study and from 1,200 or so subjects provided by 6 global collaborators. The material from the prospective study consisted of cDNA or gDNA derived from T cells, B-cell-depleted T cells, or PBMCs. HLA class I and class II types, where available, came from metadata supplied by the sample provider rather than from assay-based typing. The dataset comprised deeply sampled blood TCRbeta repertoires from subjects exposed to, actively infected with, or recovered from COVID-19. A freely available public database, intended as a resource for researchers studying the immune response to SARS-CoV-2, is where the repertoires were released.

Spanning cysteine to phenylalanine, the CDR3 consists of 18 amino acids. Left in the record is the CDR3 DNA by itself, 54 bases read in frame from the first base. V is reduced by 0 bases and J by 0 bases, leaving a spacing of 18 bases between them. CDR1 and CDR2 were assigned from the germline V gene as SQVTM and ANQGSEA. One collaborating source in Seattle enrolled patients during active infection and followed them longitudinally through the course of disease. Whole blood was collected in K2EDTA tubes by collaborating institutions according to the institutions' own protocols. For TCRbeta analysis, collaborators shipped samples in one of three forms: frozen whole blood, isolated PBMCs, or DNA extracted from either of those sample types. TCRbeta CDR3 regions were amplified from genomic DNA by means of the immunoSEQ Assay, a bias-controlled multiplex PCR. The authors processed their data as follows. Within the assay, amplification of reference gene primers was used to estimate how many nucleated cells each sample contained. To quantify the absolute abundance of each unique TCRbeta CDR3 rearrangement, sequence reads were collapsed and filtered. For each sample, productive Simpson clonality was calculated as the square root of Simpson's diversity index over productive rearrangements. TCRdb retrieved this table from immuneACCESS and kept in-frame rearrangements only. Not all clones are present; in checked studies, unresolved V genes account for under half, and no reason is known for the remainder. The V and J calls and clone size are taken from that table; D and trimming were inferred from the DNA. This sample comprises about 180,000 clones, 65% to 85% of them detected only once. The ten most abundant clones make up 6.5% to 9% of the sample.

Results the study describes overall, beyond this receptor: The quantity of clinical and demographic metadata differed by source and by participant and was supplied without curation.

This receptor was taken from a woman in her forties with COVID-19, enrolled during active disease. This sequence uses TRBV29-1 and TRBJ2-4; a tentative D call is TRBD1 (6 bases match). Sequencing was performed on peripheral blood. The CDR3 protein sequence reads: CSVEDLYGDTLAKNIQYF. The nucleotide sequence is TGCAGCGTTGAAGATCTTTACGGGGACACCCTAGCCAAAAACATTCAGTACTTC.